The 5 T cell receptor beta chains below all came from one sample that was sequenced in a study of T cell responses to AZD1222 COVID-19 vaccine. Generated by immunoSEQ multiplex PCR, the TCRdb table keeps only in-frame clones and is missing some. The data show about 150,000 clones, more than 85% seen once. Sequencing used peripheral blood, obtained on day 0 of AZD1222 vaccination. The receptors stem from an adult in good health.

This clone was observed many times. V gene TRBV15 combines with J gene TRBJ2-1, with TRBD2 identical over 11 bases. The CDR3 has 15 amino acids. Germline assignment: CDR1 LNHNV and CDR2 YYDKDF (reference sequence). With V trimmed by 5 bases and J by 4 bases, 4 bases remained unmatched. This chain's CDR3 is CATSSGTSGYNEQFF. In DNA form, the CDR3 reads TGTGCCACCAGCTCCGGGACTAGCGGATACAATGAGCAGTTCTTC.

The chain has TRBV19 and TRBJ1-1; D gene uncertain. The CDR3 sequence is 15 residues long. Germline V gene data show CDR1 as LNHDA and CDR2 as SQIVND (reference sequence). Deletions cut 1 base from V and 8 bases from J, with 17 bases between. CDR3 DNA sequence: TGTGCCAGTAGTATAGCGGCCGGGCGACTTCGGGAAGCTTTCTTT. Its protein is CASSIAAGRLREAFF.

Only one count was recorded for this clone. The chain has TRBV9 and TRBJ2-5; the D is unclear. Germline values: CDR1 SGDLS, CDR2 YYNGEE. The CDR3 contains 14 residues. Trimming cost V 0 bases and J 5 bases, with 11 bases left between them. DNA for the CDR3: TGTGCCAGCAGCGTAGCTCACCCCGGCGAGACCCAGTACTTC. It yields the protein CASSVAHPGETQYF. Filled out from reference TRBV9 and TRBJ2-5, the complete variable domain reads DSGVTQTPKHLITATGQRVTLRCSPRSGDLSVYWYQQSLDQGLQFLIQYYNGEERAKGNILERFSAQQFPDLHSELNLSSLELGDSALYFCASSVAHPGETQYFGPGTRLLVL.

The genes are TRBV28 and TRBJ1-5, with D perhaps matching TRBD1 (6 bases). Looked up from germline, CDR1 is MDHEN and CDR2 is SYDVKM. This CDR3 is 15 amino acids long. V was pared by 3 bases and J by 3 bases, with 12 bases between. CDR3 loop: CASSFRRGANQPQHF. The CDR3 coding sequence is TGTGCCAGCAGTTTCCGTAGGGGGGCCAATCAGCCCCAGCATTTT.

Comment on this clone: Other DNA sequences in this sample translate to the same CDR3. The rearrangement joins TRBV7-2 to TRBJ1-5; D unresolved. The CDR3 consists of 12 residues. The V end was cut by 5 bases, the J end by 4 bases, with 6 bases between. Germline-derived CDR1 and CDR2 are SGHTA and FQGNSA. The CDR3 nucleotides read TGTGCCAGCAGCCTCTCAAATCAGCCCCAGCATTTT. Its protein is CASSLSNQPQHF.